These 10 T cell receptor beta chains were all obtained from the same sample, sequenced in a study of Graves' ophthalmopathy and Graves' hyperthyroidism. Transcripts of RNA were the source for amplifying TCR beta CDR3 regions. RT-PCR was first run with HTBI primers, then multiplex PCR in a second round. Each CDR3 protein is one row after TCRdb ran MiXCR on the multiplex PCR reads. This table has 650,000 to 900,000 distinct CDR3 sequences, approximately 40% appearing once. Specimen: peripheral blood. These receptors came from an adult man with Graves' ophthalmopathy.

Written as DNA, the CDR3 is TGTGCCAGCAGCCTAGAGGTAGTAGGGGGCCACCAGTACTTC. It codes for CASSLEVVGGHQYF. The chain employs TRBV7-9 and TRBJ2-5; 7 positions match TRBD1. V shed 5 bases, J shed 10 bases, and the junction held 13 bases outside the gene matches. The CDR3 runs to 14 residues. From germline, CDR1 is SEHNR and CDR2 FQNEAQ (reference sequence).

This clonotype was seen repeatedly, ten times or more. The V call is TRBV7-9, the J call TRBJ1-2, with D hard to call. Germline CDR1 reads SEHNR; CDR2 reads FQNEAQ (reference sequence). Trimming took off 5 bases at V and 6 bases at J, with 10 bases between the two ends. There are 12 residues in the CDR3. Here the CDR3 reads CASSRSMDGYTF. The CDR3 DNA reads TGTGCCAGCAGCCGCAGTATGGATGGCTACACCTTC.

CDR3 DNA sequence: TGTGCCAGCAGCTTGGACCTTGGGGTCTTCGAGCAGTACTTC. Its translation is CASSLDLGVFEQYF. The chain combines TRBV11-2 with TRBJ2-7; D is ambiguous. The germline V and J ends were trimmed by 3 bases and 6 bases, with 15 bases remaining between them. Germline lookup yields CDR1 SGHAT and CDR2 FQNNGV. The CDR3 runs to 14 residues.

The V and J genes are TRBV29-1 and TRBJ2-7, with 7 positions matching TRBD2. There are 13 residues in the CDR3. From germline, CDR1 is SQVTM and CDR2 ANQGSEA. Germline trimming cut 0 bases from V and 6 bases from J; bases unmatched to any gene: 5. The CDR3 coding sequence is TGCAGCGTTGAAGATCGGGGGGAGGGCGAGCAGTACTTC. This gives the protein CSVEDRGEGEQYF.

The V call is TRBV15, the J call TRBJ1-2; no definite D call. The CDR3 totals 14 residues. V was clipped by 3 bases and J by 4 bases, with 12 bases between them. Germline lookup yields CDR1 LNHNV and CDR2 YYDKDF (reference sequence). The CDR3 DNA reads TGTGCCACCAGCAGCTTAGGGCTTACCTATGGCTACACCTTC. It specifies CATSSLGLTYGYTF.

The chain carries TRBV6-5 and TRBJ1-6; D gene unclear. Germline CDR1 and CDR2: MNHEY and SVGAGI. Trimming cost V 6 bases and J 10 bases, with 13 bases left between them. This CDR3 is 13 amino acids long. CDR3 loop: CASSRKSSSPLHF. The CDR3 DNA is TGTGCCAGCAGCCGAAAGAGTAGCTCACCCCTCCACTTT.

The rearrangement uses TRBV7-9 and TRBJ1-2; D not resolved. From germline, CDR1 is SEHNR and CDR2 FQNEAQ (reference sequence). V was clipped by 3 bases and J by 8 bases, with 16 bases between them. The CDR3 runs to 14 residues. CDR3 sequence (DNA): TGTGCCAGCAGCTTGGGTGTCGGGCTCGGGGGCTACACCTTC. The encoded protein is CASSLGVGLGGYTF.

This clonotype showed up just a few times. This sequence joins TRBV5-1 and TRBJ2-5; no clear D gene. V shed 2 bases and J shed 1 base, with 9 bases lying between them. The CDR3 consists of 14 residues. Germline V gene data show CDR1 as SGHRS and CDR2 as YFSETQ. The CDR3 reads CASSFLDGQETQYF. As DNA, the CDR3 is TGCGCCAGCAGCTTCCTGGACGGCCAAGAGACCCAGTACTTC.

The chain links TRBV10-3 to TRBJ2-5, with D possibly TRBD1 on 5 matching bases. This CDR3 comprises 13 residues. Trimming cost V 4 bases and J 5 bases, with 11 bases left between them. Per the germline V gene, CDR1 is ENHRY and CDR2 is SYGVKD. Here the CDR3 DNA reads TGTGCCATCAGTGGCAGGGTCGGGGAGACCCAGTACTTC. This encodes CAISGRVGETQYF.

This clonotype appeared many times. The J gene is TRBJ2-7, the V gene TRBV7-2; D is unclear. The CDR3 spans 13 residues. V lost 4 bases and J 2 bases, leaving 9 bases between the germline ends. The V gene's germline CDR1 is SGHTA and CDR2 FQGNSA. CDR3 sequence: CASSSSGAYEQYF. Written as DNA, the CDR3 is TGTGCCAGCAGCTCTTCGGGCGCCTACGAGCAGTACTTC. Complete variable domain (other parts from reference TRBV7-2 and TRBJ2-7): GAGVSQSPSNKVTEKGKDVELRCDPISGHTALYWYRQSLGQGLEFLIYFQGNSAPDKSGLPSDRFSAERTGGSVSTLTIQRTQQEDSAVYLCASSSSGAYEQYFGPGTRLTVT.